This TCR beta chain was found in a study of cytomegalovirus exposure and HLA in healthy donors (dated by TCRdb to 2016 to 2017). For the wider study: In an earlier analysis of about 560 of the donors, 276 Gb of sequence data and about 110 million unique TCR beta sequences from roughly 200 million T cells were reported. Rather than using new phenotypic data, the later analysis identified candidate immune exposures from TCR beta sequences and from how often those sequences occurred across donors. Typing coverage varied by locus: about 629-640 donors for A, B, C, DRB1 and DQB1; around 560 for DQA1; more than 600 for DPA1; roughly 470 for DPB1. Among 300 to 500 genotyped donors of the cohort, an average of about 240,000 unique TCR beta nucleotide sequences was sequenced per donor, of which about 18% were non-productive. The study aimed to test whether signatures of past pathogen exposure could be identified by cataloging public T cell receptors. HLA typing included class I and class II loci at four-digit resolution. Donor age, sex, ethnicity and CMV serostatus were compiled alongside the repertoire data. To predict cytomegalovirus infection status, the study combined high-throughput TCR immunosequencing, statistical association of individual TCRs with disease status, and machine learning. The genetic ancestry cluster associated with self-reported Caucasian donors included 65% to 90% of the approximately 430 genotyped donors. Five DR-DQ haplotypes were handled as single units for association and clustering, since linkage in the cohort was strong. Around 320 gigabases of sequencing data and around 87 million unique TCR sequences were included in an early release covering 550 to 800 HLA-typed donors. In an earlier analysis of 587 of the donors, high-throughput TCR beta sequencing was used to judge whether each TCR beta V gene segment behaved as functional or pseudogenic. In a later genetic analysis, genome-wide SNP genotypes for about 55% of the roughly 670 donors were used, and that subset was treated as a discovery cohort. To study patterns of TCR occurrence, a later analysis re-analyzed previously published TCR beta repertoires from under 750 donors and added high-resolution HLA genotyping. Along with the approximately 620-subject first cohort, a separate validation cohort of about 110 different subjects was used. Using immunosequencing, the study profiled T cell repertoires from about 650 subjects and related those repertoires to cytomegalovirus serostatus. All discovery cohort repertoires had been generated on a single sequencing platform. Here is what the overall study found, with its caveats: Because HLA typing was missing for some donors at each locus, association tests included only the typed subset. An earlier analysis of approximately 540 of the donors showed that most TCR beta V segments appeared in productive rearrangements either about 87% or about 30% of the time, which broadly matched IMGT annotations. Presence/absence analyses assumed roughly uniform sequencing depth across donors, an assumption that may not hold. A further reported finding was that TCR beta sequences accurately predicted the HLA-A and HLA-B alleles for most subjects in the first cohort. Most CMV-associated TCR beta chains appeared to be HLA-restricted in a later analysis, and the HLA associations seemed to be driven largely by CMV exposure. Several of the top co-occurrence clusters appeared to be linked to parvovirus B19, influenza, CMV and Epstein-Barr virus, according to a later analysis. In this cohort, only TCR beta chains were sequenced, and detectable features were limited by the absence of alpha or paired-chain data. The classifier was reported to diagnose cytomegalovirus status with high specificity and sensitivity in both the original cohort and the validation cohort. Across donors, most TCR sequences were observed very rarely, whereas some public TCRs were present in many individuals. CMV serostatus was the only immune exposure information available for the cohort. A later genetic analysis reported fewer N-insertions in productive TCRs among donors in an Asian-associated ancestry cluster than the roughly 700-donor mean. In vitro tests confirmed that three of the cytomegalovirus-associated TCR beta chains recognize cytomegalovirus antigens. A cluster of highly shared sequence variants was judged likely to represent a technical artifact of the sequencing pipeline. At a false discovery rate of 0.05, a later analysis linked roughly 17,000 TCR beta sequences to specific HLA alleles. It was suggested by the authors that the approach could potentially be generalized to other disease states and immunological phenotypes. An association between a missense DCLRE1C variant and V-gene and J-gene trimming of TCR beta chains was found in a later genetic analysis and replicated in an independent cohort. Strong co-occurrence of HLA alleles, especially DR and DQ, made assigning TCR associations to individual alleles difficult. Some IMGT-functional V segments, including TRBV6-2 and TRBV6-3, could not be distinguished by the 87-base-pair reads and were therefore excluded. A later analysis found that TCR association rates varied across HLA loci, with DRB1 alleles showing the most associated TCRs and HLA-C alleles the fewest. Correlated functional status among segregating V segments might reflect linkage disequilibrium, but an unknown experimental factor could not be ruled out. In a later analysis, HLA-associated TCR beta chains showed more clonal expansion and lower generation probabilities than non-associated chains that were equally common. A total of 164 TCR beta chains were listed by the study as associated with cytomegalovirus. Approximately 18 rarely observed V segments, including chromosome 9 orphons, were excluded from the earlier analysis of several hundred of the donors because counts were too low.

About this clone: This receptor's antigen is unknown. Nothing much larger sits one base from this clone, and base qualities are not available.

The cohort was made up of around 720 healthy bone marrow donors. At the time of sampling, every cohort member was nominally healthy, though immune exposures that went unrecorded were likely present. The donor tested CMV seronegative and was one of the 352 seronegative cohort members. Every donor gave a peripheral blood sample, and the peripheral blood mononuclear cells from that sample were used for TCR beta sequencing. Genomic DNA extraction from the blood cell samples was performed with the Qiagen DNeasy Blood Extraction Kit. The library was prepared using the immunoSEQ multiplex PCR assay. For the multiplex PCR, a mixture combining 60 forward primers for TCR Vbeta segments and 13 reverse primers for TCR Jbeta segments was used. The CDR3 region of rearranged TCR beta genes was amplified from genomic DNA with a multiplex PCR assay. The amplified TCR beta libraries were sequenced on the Illumina HiSeq System as 87-base-pair reads. Per the source publication's procedure: In a later analysis, about 80 million unique TCR beta chains were counted across the 650 to 700 repertoires, and roughly 11 million of these chains were shared by at least two donors. To remove PCR and sequencing errors, raw reads were error-corrected and collapsed into unique sequences using a nearest-neighbor algorithm that merged closely related sequences. CDR3 sequences were aligned to IMGT reference sequences to assign V, D and J gene segments. For a sequence to be retained, a match of at least six nucleotides was required to both a V gene segment and a J gene segment. Rearrangements were called productive when the CDR3 lacked stop codons and stayed in frame with V and J; all others were non-productive. CDR3 was defined by IMGT convention, running from the second conserved V-encoded cysteine to the conserved J-encoded phenylalanine. The earlier analysis of 500 to 650 of the donors excluded any sequence lacking an unambiguous match to a single V gene segment. An earlier analysis of approximately 590 of the donors classified V segments as functional when productive rearrangements were above 56.7% and as segregating when the standard deviation between donors was above 5%. To diagnose cytomegalovirus status from the catalog of TCR beta chain sequences, a statistical classification framework was built. In a later analysis, V and J genes were assigned by comparing TCR nucleotide sequences against IMGT/GENE-DB human TR gene sequences. The TCRdist pipeline was used in a later analysis to assign CDR3 sequences and most-parsimonious VDJ recombination scenarios. In a later analysis, each TCR beta chain was defined by its CDR3 amino acid sequence together with its V-gene family, and reads without a unique V-gene family were excluded. A later analysis removed several hundred highly shared, low-generation-probability nucleotide sequences to deal with suspected cross-contamination and a sequencing artifact. A later analysis calculated a clonal expansion index for each public chain from normalized within-repertoire ranks of inferred template counts. A later analysis computed generation probabilities with a VDJ recombination model fitted to out-of-frame rearrangements, and checked the results against IGoR. In a later analysis, hypergeometric tests were used to score TCR-TCR, TCR-HLA and TCR-CMV co-occurrence, with a repertoire-size bias correction applied to TCR pairs. False discovery rates were estimated in a later analysis by permuting HLA or CMV assignments 20 times. In a later analysis, co-occurring TCRs were grouped with DBSCAN, and TCRdist sequence similarity was added when clustering was performed within HLA-allele-positive subsets. Repertoires with fewer than 30,000 or more than 120,000 public chains were left out of co-occurrence clustering, as were about five repertoires with anomalous nucleotide sharing. Entries here come from immuneACCESS through TCRdb and include only in-frame sequences with V and J called. Some clones fail to appear in such tables; in the studies checked, an unresolved V gene covers under half of the shortfall, and the cause of the remainder is unknown. V and J calls and clone size are those listed in that table; D and trimming were worked out from the DNA. The sample yields approximately 270,000 clones; under 90% were counted once. Roughly 0.3% of the sample rests with the top ten.

The trim is 0 bases for V and 3 bases for J, with a gap of 8 bases between the germline ends. The CDR3 sequence holds 14 residues, the cysteine and phenylalanine included. Only the CDR3 DNA stays, 42 bases, in frame from base 1. Taken from the germline V gene, the CDR1 and CDR2 loops are SGHDT and YYEEEE. The sequence is built from TRBV5-6 and TRBJ2-3; no D gene call is confident. The sequenced material came from PBMCs. The source is a girl aged 2 to 9 in good health and CMV-seronegative. The CDR3 protein sequence reads: CASSLVSRTDTQYF. The DNA sequence reads TGTGCCAGCAGCTTGGTCTCTAGGACAGATACGCAGTATTTT. With the rest looked up from the reference TRBV5-6 and TRBJ2-3 genes rather than sequenced, the full variable domain is DAGVTQSPTHLIKTRGQQVTLRCSPKSGHDTVSWYQQALGQGPQFIFQYYEEEERQRGNFPDRFSGHQFPNYSSELNVNALLLGDSALYLCASSLVSRTDTQYFGPGTRLTVL.